This note documents a single TCR beta chain sequence. The data were obtained in a study of blood T cell repertoires in COVID-19. For the study at large: The United States, Italy and Spain provided the acute and convalescent COVID-19 samples. In each case, the material was cDNA or gDNA derived from T cells, B-cell-depleted T cells, or PBMCs.

As originally analysed: Researchers report that nucleated cell counts were estimated from reference gene primer amplification. The method was immunoSEQ multiplex PCR; TCRdb's version includes in-frame clones alone and lacks a portion of them. Clonal size and the V and J genes are those of that table, whereas D and trimming came from the DNA. Here the sample spans more than 150,000 clones, 75% to 80% being singletons. The sequence was obtained from a woman aged 70-85 years with acute or convalescent COVID-19. The sequencing sample was made of peripheral blood.

CDR3 bases: TGTGCCAGTAGACCGACAGGGTCTGTGCCTGAAGCTTTCTTT. Protein sequence: CASRPTGSVPEAFF. This chain links TRBV19 with TRBJ1-1; 7 bases are a match to TRBD1. The CDR3 runs to 14 residues. From germline, CDR1 is LNHDA and CDR2 SQIVND (reference sequence). V lost 6 bases to trimming and J lost 6 bases; unmatched junction nucleotides: 10.